Below are 26 T cell receptor beta chains sequenced from a single sample in a study of blood T cell repertoires in COVID-19. Produced via immunoSEQ multiplex PCR; TCRdb's table is partial and in-frame only. The repertoire holds fewer than 40,000 clones, with roughly 84% as singletons. Specimen: peripheral blood. The receptors originated from a man aged 65 to 85 with active COVID-19.

This clone was counted only a few times. J is TRBJ2-1 and V is TRBV27; D is uncertain. Germline V gives CDR1 MNHEY, CDR2 SMNVEV (reference sequence). There are 14 residues in the CDR3. With 0 bases removed from V and 3 bases from J, the gap between germline ends came to 6 bases. The CDR3 here is CASSLSTVYNEQFF. In DNA, the CDR3 is TGTGCCAGCAGTTTATCAACAGTCTACAATGAGCAGTTCTTC.

This clone was counted between two and nine times. The chain is built from TRBV6-2 or TRBV6-3 and TRBJ2-1; 15 bases align to TRBD2. This CDR3 is built from 17 residues. The trim removed 4 bases at V and 2 bases at J, leaving 3 bases unmatched. Germline lookup yields CDR1 MNHEY and CDR2 SVGEGT. CDR3 in amino acids: CASSSRTSGGAYNEQFF. In DNA, the CDR3 is TGTGCCAGCAGTTCGCGGACTAGCGGGGGGGCCTACAATGAGCAGTTCTTC.

The rearrangement links TRBV6-2 or TRBV6-3 to TRBJ1-4; 7 bases align to TRBD1. The length of the CDR3 is 15 residues. V trimming: 2 bases; J trimming: 7 bases; junction bases outside the gene matches: 7. Germline CDR1 is MNHEY and CDR2 is SVGEGT. The CDR3 spells CASSYPGTVGEKLFF. In nucleotides, the CDR3 is TGTGCCAGCAGTTACCCGGGGACAGTCGGTGAAAAACTGTTTTTT.

The chain combines TRBV7-9 with TRBJ2-2; D gene unclear. CDR1 SEHNR and CDR2 FQNEAQ come from the germline V gene (reference sequence). This CDR3 region has 16 residues. V was shortened by 1 base and J by 4 bases, with 13 bases between the two germline ends. The CDR3 sequence: CASSLVGLGSTGELFF. The CDR3 DNA is TGTGCCAGCAGCTTAGTAGGCCTAGGTAGCACCGGGGAGCTGTTTTTT. Looking up the rest from reference TRBV7-9 and TRBJ2-2 gives the full variable domain: DTGVSQNPRHKITKRGQNVTFRCDPISEHNRLYWYRQTLGQGPEFLTYFQNEAQLEKSRLLSDRFSAERPKGSFSTLEIQRTEQGDSAMYLCASSLVGLGSTGELFFGEGSRLTVL.

The chain joins TRBV7-3 to TRBJ2-2; no clear D. The germline CDR1 and CDR2 sequences are SGHTA and FQGTGA. With 5 bases removed from V and 6 bases from J, the gap between germline ends came to 7 bases. This CDR3 is 12 amino acids long. The CDR3 loop is CASSPSSGELFF. In DNA, the CDR3 is TGTGCCAGCAGCCCTTCGTCCGGGGAGCTGTTTTTT.

The CDR3 is CASSYGDSSRPQHF. Written as DNA, the CDR3 is TGTGCCAGCAGTTACGGGGACAGTTCAAGGCCCCAGCATTTT. The chain has TRBV6-6 and TRBJ1-5; TRBD1 agrees at 7 bases. This CDR3 contains 14 residues. The V gene end was trimmed by 2 bases and the J gene end by 9 bases; junction bases not matched to a gene: 7. Per germline, CDR1 MNHNY and CDR2 SVGAGI (reference sequence).

This clone was seen only a few times. The rearrangement uses TRBV4-1 and TRBJ2-5; D not certain. The CDR3 sequence is 13 residues long. CDR1 is MGHRA, CDR2 YSYEKL, per germline. V was pared by 4 bases and J by 4 bases, with 10 bases between. CDR3 in DNA: TGCGCCAGCAGCCGCCTTAGTGGAGAGACCCAGTACTTC. It translates to CASSRLSGETQYF.

The genes are TRBV4-3 and TRBJ2-1; tentative D call: TRBD2 (5 bases). The ends were cut back, 4 bases at V and 10 bases at J, with 20 bases in the middle. The V gene's germline CDR1 is LGHNA and CDR2 YSLEER. This CDR3 is built from 15 residues. DNA for the CDR3: TGCGCCAGCAGCCCCCTGGGGAGCCCGGTCTTCGAGCAGTTCTTC. Protein: CASSPLGSPVFEQFF.

This clone came up a few times. The chain has TRBV5-1 and TRBJ2-7; D unclear. Germline lookup yields CDR1 SGHRS and CDR2 YFSETQ. V was pared by 2 bases and J by 1 base, with 10 bases between. This CDR3 comprises 14 residues. In DNA form, the CDR3 reads TGCGCCAGCAGCTTTACACAAACATCCTACGAGCAGTACTTC. Translated: CASSFTQTSYEQYF. The whole variable domain, remainder taken from reference TRBV5-1 and TRBJ2-7, is KAGVTQTPRYLIKTRGQQVTLSCSPISGHRSVSWYQQTPGQGLQFLFEYFSETQRNKGNFPGRFSGRQFSNSRSEMNVSTLELGDSALYLCASSFTQTSYEQYFGPGTRLTVT.

The rearrangement joins TRBV9 to TRBJ1-3; maybe TRBD1 (5 bases). Trimming shortened V by 3 bases and J by 0 bases, and 10 bases separated the two germline ends. CDR1 is SGDLS, CDR2 YYNGEE, per germline. The CDR3 runs to 15 residues. CDR3 loop: CASSEDIFSGNTIYF. The CDR3 DNA follows: TGTGCCAGCAGCGAGGACATCTTCTCTGGAAACACCATATATTTT.

The sample holds one count of this clone. This chain uses TRBV21-1 with TRBJ1-5; the table assigns TRBD1, which was not confirmed against the DNA. TRBV21-1 is a pseudogene segment. The CDR3 runs 17 residues. CDR3 region: CASSTRDRGNSYQPQHF. DNA for the CDR3: TGTGCCAGCAGCACCCGGGACAGGGGGAATTCCTATCAGCCCCAGCATTTT.

This clone was detected only once. This chain links TRBV4-1 with TRBJ1-1; TRBD1 agrees at 7 bases. Looked up from germline, CDR1 is MGHRA and CDR2 is YSYEKL. This CDR3 has 15 amino acids. The V segment lost 1 base and the J segment 3 bases; nucleotides outside the gene matches: 5. The CDR3 nucleotides are TGCGCCAGCAGCCAAGGGACAGGCTGGGACACTGAAGCTTTCTTT. Its translation: CASSQGTGWDTEAFF.

The DNA of the CDR3 is TGTGCCAGCAGTTTAACGGGGCAGCCCCAGCATTTT. Its translation: CASSLTGQPQHF. V gene TRBV12-3 or TRBV12-4 combines with J gene TRBJ1-5; D uncertain. The V end lost 2 bases, the J end lost 7 bases, and 6 bases lay between the germline ends. This CDR3 is built from 12 residues.

The genes are TRBV7-8 and TRBJ2-7, with D maybe TRBD1 (7 bases). Looked up from germline, CDR1 is SGHVS and CDR2 is FQNEAQ. Trimming shortened V by 1 base and J by 7 bases, and 20 bases separated the two germline ends. This CDR3 is 16 amino acids long. The CDR3: CASSLGRRGLSGEQYF. In nucleotides, the CDR3 is TGTGCCAGCAGCTTAGGGCGGAGGGGGCTCTCGGGTGAGCAGTACTTC.

V gene TRBV9 combines with J gene TRBJ2-7, with 8 bases lining up with TRBD1. This CDR3 is 14 amino acids long. CDR1 and CDR2 from the germline V gene are SGDLS and YYNGEE. V lost 3 bases, J lost 5 bases, and 7 bases stayed unmatched. In DNA form, the CDR3 reads TGTGCCAGCAGCGCGGGACAGGTCAGGCACGAGCAGTACTTC. Its protein is CASSAGQVRHEQYF.

A single count supports this clone. The chain employs TRBV27 and TRBJ2-2; D remains unclear. CDR3 length equals 13 residues. Deletions cut 2 bases from V and 3 bases from J, with 4 bases between. Per germline, CDR1 MNHEY and CDR2 SMNVEV (reference sequence). CDR3 residues: CASSLEYTGELFF. The CDR3 DNA reads as TGTGCCAGCAGTTTAGAGTACACCGGGGAGCTGTTTTTT.

The V and J genes are TRBV15 and TRBJ2-1, with 8 positions matching TRBD2. This CDR3 region has 16 residues. Germline V gene lookup returns CDR1 LNHNV and CDR2 YYDKDF (reference sequence). The junction had 4 bases not matched to a gene; V was cut back by 0 bases and J by 3 bases. Here the CDR3 DNA reads TGTGCCACCAGCAGAGATCCGGGACTAGACTACAATGAGCAGTTCTTC. This translates into CATSRDPGLDYNEQFF.

The CDR3 region is CASSPPLRTGQIYTF. CDR3 nucleotide sequence: TGTGCCAGCTCACCCCCTCTACGGACGGGACAGATCTACACCTTC. The chain uses TRBV18 and TRBJ1-2, with 7 nucleotides matching TRBD1. The V segment lost 3 bases and the J segment 10 bases; nucleotides outside the gene matches: 14. Germline CDR1 is KGHSH and CDR2 is LQKENI. The CDR3 has 15 residues.

The rearrangement uses TRBV27 and TRBJ2-7, with D uncertain. The CDR3 extends over 16 amino acids. The V gene's germline CDR1 is MNHEY and CDR2 SMNVEV (reference sequence). Deletions cut 6 bases from V and 0 bases from J, with 18 bases between. The DNA of the CDR3 is TGTGCCAGCAGACCCTTAAGCCTGGGCGCCTCCTACGAGCAGTACTTC. This sequence encodes CASRPLSLGASYEQYF.

This chain links TRBV13 with TRBJ2-4, with 8 bases fitting TRBD2. The V gene end was trimmed by 2 bases and the J gene end by 1 base; junction bases not matched to a gene: 10. The CDR3 length is 18 residues. The germline V gene encodes CDR1 PRHDT and CDR2 FYEKMQ (reference sequence). CDR3 sequence: CASSLRAGVLGAKNIQYF. CDR3 DNA: TGTGCCAGCAGCTTACGAGCGGGAGTTCTTGGGGCCAAAAACATTCAGTACTTC.

The chain recombines TRBV28 with TRBJ1-1, with D unclear. Germline V lookup: CDR1 MDHEN, CDR2 SYDVKM. Between the trimmed V and J ends, which lost 3 bases and 5 bases, there was a span of 7 bases. CDR3 length: 12 amino acids. CDR3 sequence reads: CASSLVETEAFF. DNA for the CDR3: TGTGCCAGCAGTTTGGTTGAGACTGAAGCTTTCTTT.

The chain has TRBV3-1 (or the pseudogene TRBV3-2) and TRBJ2-5; D is unclear. Between the trimmed V and J ends, which lost 3 bases and 5 bases, there was a span of 7 bases. Germline CDR1 and CDR2: LGHDT and YNNKEL (reference sequence). The CDR3 contains 12 residues. CDR3 region: CASSHIGETQYF. The CDR3 DNA reads TGTGCCAGCAGCCACATCGGGGAGACCCAGTACTTC.

The chain recombines TRBV30 with TRBJ2-7, with 11 bases aligning to TRBD2. Trimming took 7 bases from V and 2 from J; bases not matched to a gene: 4. Germline V CDR1 and CDR2: GTSNPN, SVGIG (reference sequence). This CDR3 comprises 13 residues. The CDR3 sequence: CAFLLAGAYEQYF. DNA for the CDR3: TGTGCCTTCTTACTAGCGGGAGCCTACGAGCAGTACTTC.

This chain connects TRBV6-4 to TRBJ1-2; the D is unclear. The V gene's germline CDR1 is MRHNA and CDR2 SNTAGT. There are 16 residues in the CDR3. The V gene lost 6 bases and the J gene lost 4 bases, with 21 bases spanning the gap. CDR3 residues: CASSPTPGPRGYGYTF. CDR3 nucleotide sequence: TGTGCCAGCAGCCCAACTCCGGGCCCTCGGGGCTATGGCTACACCTTC.

The chain employs TRBV2 and TRBJ2-7, with D possibly being TRBD1 (6 bases). V was pared by 6 bases and J by 2 bases, with 17 bases between. The CDR3 runs to 15 residues. CDR1 is SNHLY, CDR2 FYNNEI, per germline. The CDR3 is CASRGALADTYEQYF. DNA for the CDR3: TGTGCCAGCAGGGGGGCGCTAGCCGATACCTACGAGCAGTACTTC.

The chain links TRBV28 to TRBJ2-4; D perhaps matches TRBD1 (6 bases). Germline CDR1 reads MDHEN; CDR2 reads SYDVKM. The CDR3 is made up of 14 amino acids. V dropped 8 bases and J dropped 4 bases, with 15 bases sitting between them. CDR3 coding DNA: TGTGCCAGCTCCCCCAGGGGCCGTAAAAACATTCAGTACTTC. Its translation: CASSPRGRKNIQYF.